A single sample is the source of the 15 T cell receptor beta chains below, sequenced in a study of cytomegalovirus exposure and HLA in healthy donors (TCRdb year 2017). Library creation used the immunoSEQ multiplex PCR assay. For the multiplex PCR, a mixture combining 60 forward primers for TCR Vbeta segments and 13 reverse primers for TCR Jbeta segments was used. As stored in TCRdb, this immuneACCESS dataset retains in-frame rearrangements with V and J assigned. A fraction of the clones does not appear; measured against another copy, unresolved V genes explain less than half of the discrepancy, and the remainder lacks a known reason. This sample gives about 130,000 clones in total; approximately 61% of them show up just once. Around 1.6% of the sample rests with the top ten. The source material was PBMCs. These receptors were collected from a man younger than 40 in good health and CMV-seropositive.

The chain links TRBV9 to TRBJ2-1; TRBD1 is a possible D gene (6 bases). Germline CDR1 reads SGDLS; CDR2 reads YYNGEE. Trimming shortened V by 2 bases and J by 9 bases, and 15 bases separated the two germline ends. CDR3 size: 14 residues. The CDR3 coding sequence is TGTGCCAGCAGCGTTCGGACAGTGGACAGTGAGCAGTTCTTC. As protein: CASSVRTVDSEQFF.

This clone was observed once. The gene calls are TRBV5-1 and TRBJ2-1, with TRBD2 matching over 9 bases. This CDR3 comprises 15 residues. The V and J ends lost 1 base and 4 bases, in that order; junction bases with no gene match: 3. Germline CDR1 reads SGHRS; CDR2 reads YFSETQ. CDR3 sequence: CASSLFSGRYNEQFF. The CDR3 DNA sequence: TGCGCCAGCAGCTTGTTTAGCGGGAGATACAATGAGCAGTTCTTC.

This clone was counted between two and nine times. The genes are TRBV6-5 and TRBJ2-1, with 9 bases fitting TRBD2. The V gene's germline CDR1 is MNHEY and CDR2 SVGAGI. Trimming took 2 bases from V and 10 from J; bases not matched to a gene: 9. The CDR3 is 15 residues long. CDR3 protein: CASSYRGAGGGEQFF. The CDR3 DNA reads as TGTGCCAGCAGTTACAGAGGCGCGGGAGGGGGCGAGCAGTTCTTC.

A few counts support this clone. The chain couples TRBV11-3 to TRBJ2-2; 7 nucleotides line up with TRBD1. The CDR3 is made up of 17 amino acids. Germline CDR1 SGHNT, CDR2 YENEEA. With V trimmed by 0 bases and J by 0 bases, 4 bases remained unmatched. The CDR3 loop is CASSLEIGQANTGELFF. CDR3 in DNA: TGTGCCAGCAGCTTAGAGATCGGACAGGCGAACACCGGGGAGCTGTTTTTT. The full variable domain, its missing parts supplied by reference TRBV11-3 and TRBJ2-2, is EAGVVQSPRYKIIEKKQPVAFWCNPISGHNTLYWYLQNLGQGPELLIRYENEEAVDDSQLPKDRFSAERLKGVDSTLKIQPAELGDSAVYLCASSLEIGQANTGELFFGEGSRLTVL.

This clone was counted a few times. The genes are TRBV5-6 and TRBJ2-2; TRBD2 matches at 7 bases. Germline CDR1 and CDR2: SGHDT and YYEEEE. CDR3 length: 16 residues. With V trimmed by 1 base and J by 3 bases, 6 bases remained unmatched. Here the CDR3 reads CASSLLLAEDTGELFF. The CDR3 region has the DNA TGTGCCAGCAGCTTGTTGCTAGCGGAAGACACCGGGGAGCTGTTTTTT.

This clone was counted a few times. V gene TRBV27 combines with J gene TRBJ2-7, with no clear D. V lost 4 bases and J lost 6, with 10 bases in between. Germline V CDR1 and CDR2: MNHEY, SMNVEV (reference sequence). This CDR3 region has 12 residues. CDR3 residues: CASSSRAAEQYF. CDR3 in DNA: TGTGCCAGCAGTTCCCGCGCCGCCGAGCAGTACTTC.

This rearrangement joins TRBV18 to TRBJ2-7; 15 positions agree with TRBD2. The CDR3 extends over 15 amino acids. In germline, CDR1 is KGHSH, CDR2 LQKENI. V trimming: 2 bases; J trimming: 6 bases; junction bases outside the gene matches: 2. The CDR3 nucleotides are TGTGCCAGCTCACCAGGACTAGCGGGGGGGGGCGAGCAGTACTTC. This codes for CASSPGLAGGGEQYF.

V usage is TRBV19 and J usage is TRBJ1-2; perhaps TRBD1 as D (5 bases). CDR3 length equals 15 residues. The germline V gene encodes CDR1 LNHDA and CDR2 SQIVND (reference sequence). V was clipped by 0 bases and J by 8 bases, with 16 bases between them. The CDR3 reads CASSIDEGQGTGYTF. The CDR3 DNA reads TGTGCCAGTAGTATAGATGAAGGACAAGGAACCGGCTACACCTTC.

V and J are TRBV6-1 and TRBJ1-2; maybe TRBD1 (5 bases). V lost 1 base to trimming and J lost 0 bases, with 12 bases between them. CDR3 size: 16 residues. Germline loops: CDR1 MNHNS, CDR2 SASEGT. The CDR3 DNA reads TGTGCCAGCAGTGAAGGGGGGGGGAGACCTAACTATGGCTACACCTTC. Translation gives CASSEGGGRPNYGYTF.

V is TRBV27 and J is TRBJ2-7, with 8 bases aligning to TRBD1. The V gene end was trimmed by 6 bases and the J gene end by 6 bases; junction bases not matched to a gene: 13. This CDR3 region has 15 residues. The V gene's germline CDR1 is MNHEY and CDR2 SMNVEV (reference sequence). CDR3 loop: CASSWLPTGVGEQYF. CDR3 sequence (DNA): TGTGCCAGCAGCTGGTTACCGACAGGGGTAGGCGAGCAGTACTTC.

The V call is TRBV4-3, the J call TRBJ1-1; possibly TRBD1 for D (6 bases). Germline V gives CDR1 LGHNA, CDR2 YSLEER. V was trimmed by 0 bases and J by 1 base, leaving 15 bases between them. The CDR3 length is 17 residues. CDR3 sequence reads: CASSQDRPGVKNTEAFF. The CDR3 DNA sequence: TGCGCCAGCAGCCAAGATAGGCCAGGGGTTAAGAACACTGAAGCTTTCTTT.

This clone was observed a handful of times. This sequence joins TRBV7-2 and TRBJ2-5, with no clear D. Germline V gene lookup returns CDR1 SGHTA and CDR2 FQGNSA. Trimming removed 1 base at V and 1 base at J, with 4 bases between. This CDR3 is built from 13 residues. CDR3 loop: CASSLVFQETQYF. For the CDR3, the DNA is TGTGCCAGCAGCTTAGTATTCCAAGAGACCCAGTACTTC.

J is TRBJ2-7 and V is TRBV11-2, with a tentative D call TRBD2 (6 bases). The V end lost 3 bases, the J end lost 2 bases, and 14 bases lay between the germline ends. This CDR3 is built from 15 residues. In germline, CDR1 is SGHAT, CDR2 FQNNGV. The CDR3: CASSFLTGGTYEQYF. CDR3 nucleotide sequence: TGTGCCAGCAGCTTTCTCACAGGCGGGACCTACGAGCAGTACTTC.

The gene calls are TRBV5-1 and TRBJ2-3; D gene unclear. The V and J ends lost 1 base and 4 bases respectively, with 13 bases between them. CDR3 length: 15 amino acids. CDR1 SGHRS and CDR2 YFSETQ come from the germline V gene. The CDR3 is CASSLRRSPADTQYF. As DNA, the CDR3 is TGCGCCAGCAGCTTGAGGCGTAGCCCCGCAGATACGCAGTATTTT.

The V gene is TRBV7-9, the J gene TRBJ2-5, with TRBD2 as a possible D gene (5 bases). Germline loops: CDR1 SEHNR, CDR2 FQNEAQ (reference sequence). CDR3 length equals 14 residues. V was clipped by 4 bases and J by 2 bases, with 11 bases between them. The CDR3 DNA reads TGTGCCAGCAGCTACCTAAGCGGACAAGAGACCCAGTACTTC. It codes for CASSYLSGQETQYF.